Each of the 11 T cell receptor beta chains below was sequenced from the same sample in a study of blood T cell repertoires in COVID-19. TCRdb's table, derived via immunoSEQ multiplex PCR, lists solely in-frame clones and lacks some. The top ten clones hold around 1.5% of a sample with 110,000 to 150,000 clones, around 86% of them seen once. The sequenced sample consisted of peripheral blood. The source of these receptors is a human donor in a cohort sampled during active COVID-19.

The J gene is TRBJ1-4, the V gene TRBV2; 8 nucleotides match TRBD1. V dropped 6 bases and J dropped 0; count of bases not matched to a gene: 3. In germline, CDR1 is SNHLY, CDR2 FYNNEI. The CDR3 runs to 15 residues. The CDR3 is CASRGQATTNEKLFF. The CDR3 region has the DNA TGTGCCAGCAGGGGACAGGCAACAACTAATGAAAAACTGTTTTTT.

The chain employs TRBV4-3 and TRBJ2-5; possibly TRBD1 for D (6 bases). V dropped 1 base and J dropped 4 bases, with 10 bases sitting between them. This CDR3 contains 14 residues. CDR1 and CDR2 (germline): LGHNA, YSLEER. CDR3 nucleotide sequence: TGCGCCAGCAGCCAAGTTCAGGGGCGAGAGACCCAGTACTTC. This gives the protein CASSQVQGRETQYF.

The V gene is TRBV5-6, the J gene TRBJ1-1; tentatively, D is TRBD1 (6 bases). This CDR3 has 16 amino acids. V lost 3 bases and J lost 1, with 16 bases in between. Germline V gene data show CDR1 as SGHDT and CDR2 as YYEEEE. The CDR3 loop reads CASSSDLDSRNTEAFF. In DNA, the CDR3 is TGTGCCAGCAGCTCGGACCTGGACAGTAGGAACACTGAAGCTTTCTTT.

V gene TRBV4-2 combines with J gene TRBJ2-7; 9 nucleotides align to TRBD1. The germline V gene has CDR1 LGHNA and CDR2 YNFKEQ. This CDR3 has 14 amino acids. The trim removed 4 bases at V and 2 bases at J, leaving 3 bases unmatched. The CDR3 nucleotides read TGTGCCAGCAGCCCGGGACAGGGAACCTACGAGCAGTACTTC. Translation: CASSPGQGTYEQYF.

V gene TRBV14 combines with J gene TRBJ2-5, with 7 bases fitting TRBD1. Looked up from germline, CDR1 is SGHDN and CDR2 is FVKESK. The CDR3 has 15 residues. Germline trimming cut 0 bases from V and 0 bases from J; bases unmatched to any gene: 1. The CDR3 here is CASSQDRGYQETQYF. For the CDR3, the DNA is TGTGCCAGCAGCCAAGACAGGGGGTACCAAGAGACCCAGTACTTC.

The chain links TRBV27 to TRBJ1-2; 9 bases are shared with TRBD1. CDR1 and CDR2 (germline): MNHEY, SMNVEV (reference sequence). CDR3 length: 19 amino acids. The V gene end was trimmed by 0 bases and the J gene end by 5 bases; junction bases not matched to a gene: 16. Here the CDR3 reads CASSLSRMRMTGGFYGYTF. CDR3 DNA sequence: TGTGCCAGCAGTTTATCCAGGATGCGAATGACAGGGGGTTTTTATGGCTACACCTTC.

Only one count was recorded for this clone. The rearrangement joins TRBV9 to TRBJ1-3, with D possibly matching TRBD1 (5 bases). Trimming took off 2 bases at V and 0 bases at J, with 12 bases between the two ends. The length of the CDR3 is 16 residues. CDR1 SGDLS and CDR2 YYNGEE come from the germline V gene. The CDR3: CASSVNSQGSGNTIYF. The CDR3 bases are TGTGCCAGCAGCGTCAACAGTCAGGGCTCTGGAAACACCATATATTTT.

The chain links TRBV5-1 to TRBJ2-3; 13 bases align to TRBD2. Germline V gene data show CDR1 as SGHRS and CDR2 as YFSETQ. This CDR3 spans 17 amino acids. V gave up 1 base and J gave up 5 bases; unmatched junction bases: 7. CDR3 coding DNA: TGCGCCAGCAGCTTGCAAGGACTAGCGGGAGTCGGAGATACGCAGTATTTT. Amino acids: CASSLQGLAGVGDTQYF.

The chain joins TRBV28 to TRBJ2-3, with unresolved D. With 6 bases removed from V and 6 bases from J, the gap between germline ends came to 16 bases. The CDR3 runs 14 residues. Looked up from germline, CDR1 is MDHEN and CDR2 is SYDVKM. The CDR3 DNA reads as TGTGCCAGCAGAGTTCCCCCCCCGGGTGATACGCAGTATTTT. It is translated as CASRVPPPGDTQYF.

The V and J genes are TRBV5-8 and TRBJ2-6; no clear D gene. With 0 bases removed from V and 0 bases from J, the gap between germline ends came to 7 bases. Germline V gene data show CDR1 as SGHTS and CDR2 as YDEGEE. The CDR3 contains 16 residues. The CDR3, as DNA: TGTGCCAGCAGCTTGGGAACTTACTCTGGGGCCAACGTCCTGACTTTC. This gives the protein CASSLGTYSGANVLTF.

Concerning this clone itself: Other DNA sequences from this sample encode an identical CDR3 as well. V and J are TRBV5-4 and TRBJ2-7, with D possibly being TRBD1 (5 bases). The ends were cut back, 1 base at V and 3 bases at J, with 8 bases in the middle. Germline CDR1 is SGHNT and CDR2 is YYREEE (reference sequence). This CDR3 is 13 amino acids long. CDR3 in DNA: TGTGCCAGCAGCTTGCGTCAGGGCTACGAGCAGTACTTC. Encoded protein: CASSLRQGYEQYF.